Below, one TCR beta chain is given with its context. Antigen unknown. This sample stems from a study of T cell responses to AZD1222 COVID-19 vaccine. Study conclusions and caveats: Rises in breadth and depth of Spike-specific TCRs came after two AZD1222 doses.

Germline CDR1 is SGHNT and CDR2 is YYREEE (reference sequence). The V and J ends lost 4 bases and 1 base, in that order; junction bases with no gene match: 6. This CDR3 comprises 17 residues. The assay was immunoSEQ multiplex PCR, and TCRdb's table has in-frame clones only and misses some. This sample has some 190,000 clones; nearly 95% occur once, and the top ten carry approximately 1.9%. The receptor was isolated from an adult who received the AZD1222 COVID-19 vaccine. This specimen was peripheral blood, taken 28 days after the second AZD1222 dose. V usage is TRBV5-4 and J usage is TRBJ2-5; TRBD2 matches at 14 bases. The CDR3 bases are TGTGCCAGCAGCGCGGGACTAGCGGGAGCGCGCCAAGAGACCCAGTACTTC. Translated, it gives CASSAGLAGARQETQYF.